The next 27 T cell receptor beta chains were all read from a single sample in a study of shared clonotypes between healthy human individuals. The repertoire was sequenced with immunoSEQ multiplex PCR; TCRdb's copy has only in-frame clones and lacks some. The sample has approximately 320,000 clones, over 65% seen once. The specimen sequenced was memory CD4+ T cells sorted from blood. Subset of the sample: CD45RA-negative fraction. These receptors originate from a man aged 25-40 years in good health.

The CDR3 DNA sequence: TGTGCCAGCAGTGACCGACACAATCAGCCCCAGCATTTT. Translation gives CASSDRHNQPQHF. The chain couples TRBV6-5 to TRBJ1-5; the D is unclear. Germline V gives CDR1 MNHEY, CDR2 SVGAGI. CDR3 length equals 13 residues. Trimming removed 5 bases from V and 3 bases from J, with 8 bases in between.

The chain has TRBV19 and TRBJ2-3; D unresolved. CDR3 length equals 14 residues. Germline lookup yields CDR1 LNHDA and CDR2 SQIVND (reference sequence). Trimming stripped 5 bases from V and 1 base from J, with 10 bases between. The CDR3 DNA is TGTGCCAGTAGTGAACCCCTCGGCACAGATACGCAGTATTTT. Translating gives CASSEPLGTDTQYF. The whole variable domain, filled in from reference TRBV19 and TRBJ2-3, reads DGGITQSPKYLFRKEGQNVTLSCEQNLNHDAMYWYRQDPGQGLRLIYYSQIVNDFQKGDIAEGYSVSREKKESFPLTVTSAQKNPTAFYLCASSEPLGTDTQYFGPGTRLTVL.

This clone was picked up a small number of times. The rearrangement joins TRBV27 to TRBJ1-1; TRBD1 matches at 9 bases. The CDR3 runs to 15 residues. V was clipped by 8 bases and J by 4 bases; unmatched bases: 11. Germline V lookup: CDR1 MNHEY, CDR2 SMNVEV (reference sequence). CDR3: CASGSQGAIITEAFF. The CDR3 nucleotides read TGTGCCAGCGGTTCACAGGGGGCGATAATCACTGAAGCTTTCTTT.

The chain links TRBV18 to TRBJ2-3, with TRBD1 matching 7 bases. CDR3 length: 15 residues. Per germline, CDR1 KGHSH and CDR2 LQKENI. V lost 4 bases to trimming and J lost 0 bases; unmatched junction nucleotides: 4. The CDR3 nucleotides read TGTGCCAGCTCACGTCGGGACAGAAGCACAGATACGCAGTATTTT. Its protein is CASSRRDRSTDTQYF.

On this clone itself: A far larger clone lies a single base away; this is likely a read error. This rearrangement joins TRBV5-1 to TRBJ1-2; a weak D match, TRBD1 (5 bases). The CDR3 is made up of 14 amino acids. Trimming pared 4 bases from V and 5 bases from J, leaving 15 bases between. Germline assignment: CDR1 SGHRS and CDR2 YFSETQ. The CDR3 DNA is TGCGCCAGCAGCCCGGACACGGAGAGGTATGGCTACACCTTC. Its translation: CASSPDTERYGYTF.

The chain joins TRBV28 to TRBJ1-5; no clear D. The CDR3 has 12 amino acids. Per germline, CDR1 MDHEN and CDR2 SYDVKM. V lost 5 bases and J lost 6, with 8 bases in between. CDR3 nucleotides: TGTGCCAGCAGTCTCCCTGTTCAGCCCCAGCATTTT. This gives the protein CASSLPVQPQHF.

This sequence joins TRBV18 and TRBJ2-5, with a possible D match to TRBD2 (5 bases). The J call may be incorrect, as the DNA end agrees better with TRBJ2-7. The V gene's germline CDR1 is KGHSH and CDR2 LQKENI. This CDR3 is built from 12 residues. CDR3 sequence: CASSPTSGEQYF. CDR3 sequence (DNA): TGTGCCAGCTCACCAACCAGCGGCGAGCAGTACTTC.

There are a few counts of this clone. This CDR3 is CASSLARGSGANVLTF. CDR3 DNA: TGTGCCAGCAGTTTGGCCAGGGGTTCTGGGGCCAACGTCCTGACTTTC. The chain carries TRBV28 and TRBJ2-6; D might be TRBD1 (6 bases). The CDR3 sequence is 16 residues long. V dropped 3 bases and J dropped 1 base, with 10 bases sitting between them. Germline values: CDR1 MDHEN, CDR2 SYDVKM.

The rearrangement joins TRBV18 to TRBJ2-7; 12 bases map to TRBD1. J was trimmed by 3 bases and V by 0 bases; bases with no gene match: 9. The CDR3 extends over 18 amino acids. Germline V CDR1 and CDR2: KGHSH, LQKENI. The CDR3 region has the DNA TGTGCCAGCTCACCACCGGGGACAGGGGGCGAAAAAGGCTACGAGCAGTACTTC. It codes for CASSPPGTGGEKGYEQYF. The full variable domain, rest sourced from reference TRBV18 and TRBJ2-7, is NAGVMQNPRHLVRRRGQEARLRCSPMKGHSHVYWYRQLPEEGLKFMVYLQKENIIDESGMPKERFSAEFPKEGPSILRIQQVVRGDSAAYFCASSPPGTGGEKGYEQYFGPGTRLTVT.

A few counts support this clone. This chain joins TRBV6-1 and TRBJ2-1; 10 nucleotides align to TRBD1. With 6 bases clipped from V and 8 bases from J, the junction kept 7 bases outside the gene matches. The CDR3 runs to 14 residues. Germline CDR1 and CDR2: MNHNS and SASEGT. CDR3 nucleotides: TGTGCCAGCAGGGGGACAGGGGCTGGGGATGAGCAGTTCTTC. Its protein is CASRGTGAGDEQFF.

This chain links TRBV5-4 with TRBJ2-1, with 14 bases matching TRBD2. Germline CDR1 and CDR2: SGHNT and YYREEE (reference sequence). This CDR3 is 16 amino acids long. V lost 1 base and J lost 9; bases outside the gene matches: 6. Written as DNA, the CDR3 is TGTGCCAGCAGCTTGTCGGGACTAGCGGGAGAGGGTGAGCAGTTCTTC. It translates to CASSLSGLAGEGEQFF.

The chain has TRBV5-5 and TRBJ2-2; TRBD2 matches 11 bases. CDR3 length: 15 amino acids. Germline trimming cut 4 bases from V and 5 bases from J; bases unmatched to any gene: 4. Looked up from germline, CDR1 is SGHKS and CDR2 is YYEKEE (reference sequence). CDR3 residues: CASSILAGVTGELFF. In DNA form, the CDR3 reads TGTGCCAGCAGCATACTAGCGGGAGTAACCGGGGAGCTGTTTTTT.

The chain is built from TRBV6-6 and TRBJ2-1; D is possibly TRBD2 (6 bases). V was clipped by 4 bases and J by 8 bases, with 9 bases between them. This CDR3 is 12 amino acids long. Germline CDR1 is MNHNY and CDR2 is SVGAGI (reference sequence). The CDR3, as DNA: TGTGCCAGCAGTTTCGGGAGACATGAGCAGTTCTTC. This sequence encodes CASSFGRHEQFF.

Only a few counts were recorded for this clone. The CDR3 DNA is TGTGCCAGCAGCGTAGGGGGCCCGAACTATGGCTACACCTTC. Its translation is CASSVGGPNYGYTF. The rearrangement links TRBV9 to TRBJ1-2; TRBD1 might be the D (5 bases). Per the germline V gene, CDR1 is SGDLS and CDR2 is YYNGEE. The CDR3 length is 14 residues. V lost 0 bases and J lost 2, with 8 bases in between.

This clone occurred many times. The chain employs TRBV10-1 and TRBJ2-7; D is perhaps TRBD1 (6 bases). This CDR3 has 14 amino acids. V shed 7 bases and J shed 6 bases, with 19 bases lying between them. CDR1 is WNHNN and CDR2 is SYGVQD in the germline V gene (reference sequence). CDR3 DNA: TGCGCCAGCAATTTACAGGGAGTCGCGCTCGAGCAGTACTTC. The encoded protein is CASNLQGVALEQYF.

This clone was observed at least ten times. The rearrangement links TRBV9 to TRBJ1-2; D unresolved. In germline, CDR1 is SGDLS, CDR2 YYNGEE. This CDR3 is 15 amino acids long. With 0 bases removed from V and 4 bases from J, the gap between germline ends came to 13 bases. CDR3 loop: CASSVGAQSVYGYTF. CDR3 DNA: TGTGCCAGCAGCGTAGGTGCACAGTCCGTCTATGGCTACACCTTC. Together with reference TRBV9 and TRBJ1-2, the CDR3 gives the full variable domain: DSGVTQTPKHLITATGQRVTLRCSPRSGDLSVYWYQQSLDQGLQFLIQYYNGEERAKGNILERFSAQQFPDLHSELNLSSLELGDSALYFCASSVGAQSVYGYTFGSGTRLTVV.

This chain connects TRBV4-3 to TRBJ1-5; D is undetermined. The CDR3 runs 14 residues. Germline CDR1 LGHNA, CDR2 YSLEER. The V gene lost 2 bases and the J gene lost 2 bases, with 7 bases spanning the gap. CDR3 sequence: CASSQSGGNQPQHF. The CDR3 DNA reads TGCGCCAGCAGCCAATCAGGAGGCAATCAGCCCCAGCATTTT.

CDR3 coding DNA: TGTGCCAGCAGTTATACTGGCAGGGGGCCCAAATCACCCCTCCACTTT. As protein: CASSYTGRGPKSPLHF. The chain combines TRBV6-5 with TRBJ1-6; TRBD1 matches 8 bases. After removal of 3 bases from V and 10 bases from J, the junction contained 11 bases not matched to a gene. The CDR3 runs 16 residues. Germline CDR1 is MNHEY and CDR2 is SVGAGI.

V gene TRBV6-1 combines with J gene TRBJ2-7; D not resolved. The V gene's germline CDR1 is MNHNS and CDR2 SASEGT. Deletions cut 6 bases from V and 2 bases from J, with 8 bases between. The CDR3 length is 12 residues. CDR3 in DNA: TGTGCCAGCAGCAGGATAGCCTACGAGCAGTACTTC. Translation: CASSRIAYEQYF.

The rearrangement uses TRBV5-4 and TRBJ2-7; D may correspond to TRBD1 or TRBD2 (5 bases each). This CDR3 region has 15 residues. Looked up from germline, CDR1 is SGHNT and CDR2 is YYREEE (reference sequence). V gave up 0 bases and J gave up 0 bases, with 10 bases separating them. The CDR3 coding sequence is TGTGCCAGCAGCTTGGTGGGACCTGCCTCCTACGAGCAGTACTTC. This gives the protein CASSLVGPASYEQYF.

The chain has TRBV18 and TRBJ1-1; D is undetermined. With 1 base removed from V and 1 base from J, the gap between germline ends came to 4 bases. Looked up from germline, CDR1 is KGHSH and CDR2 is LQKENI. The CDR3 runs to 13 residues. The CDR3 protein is CASSPRGNTEAFF. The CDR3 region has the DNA TGTGCCAGCTCACCACGGGGGAACACTGAAGCTTTCTTT. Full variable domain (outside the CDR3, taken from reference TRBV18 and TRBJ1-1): NAGVMQNPRHLVRRRGQEARLRCSPMKGHSHVYWYRQLPEEGLKFMVYLQKENIIDESGMPKERFSAEFPKEGPSILRIQQVVRGDSAAYFCASSPRGNTEAFFGQGTRLTVV.

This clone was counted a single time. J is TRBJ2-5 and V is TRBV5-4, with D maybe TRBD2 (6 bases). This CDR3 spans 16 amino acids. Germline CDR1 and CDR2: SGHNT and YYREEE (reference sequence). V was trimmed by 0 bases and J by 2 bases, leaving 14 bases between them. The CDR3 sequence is CASSLVRMGLQETQYF. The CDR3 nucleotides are TGTGCCAGCAGCTTGGTCCGTATGGGACTGCAAGAGACCCAGTACTTC. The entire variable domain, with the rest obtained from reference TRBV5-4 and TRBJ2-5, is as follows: ETGVTQSPTHLIKTRGQQVTLRCSSQSGHNTVSWYQQALGQGPQFIFQYYREEENGRGNFPPRFSGLQFPNYSSELNVNALELDDSALYLCASSLVRMGLQETQYFGPGTRLLVL.

Here the CDR3 reads CASGPGGFHEQYF. CDR3 bases: TGTGCTAGTGGGCCGGGGGGATTTCACGAGCAGTACTTC. The chain couples TRBV12-5 to TRBJ2-7, with 7 bases lining up with TRBD2. The germline V gene has CDR1 LGHNT and CDR2 FRNRAP. This CDR3 is built from 13 residues. V shed 6 bases and J 5 bases; nucleotides not matched to a gene: 7.

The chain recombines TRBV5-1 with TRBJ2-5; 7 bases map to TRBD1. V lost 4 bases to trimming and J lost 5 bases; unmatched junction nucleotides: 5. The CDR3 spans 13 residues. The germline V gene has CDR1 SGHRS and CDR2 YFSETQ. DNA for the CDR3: TGCGCCAGCAGCCAGACAGGGATGGAGACCCAGTACTTC. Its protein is CASSQTGMETQYF.

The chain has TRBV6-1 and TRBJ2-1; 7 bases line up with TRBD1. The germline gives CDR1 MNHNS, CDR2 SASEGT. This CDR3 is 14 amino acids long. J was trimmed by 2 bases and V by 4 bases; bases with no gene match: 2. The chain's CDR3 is CASSAGTAYNEQFF. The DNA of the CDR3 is TGTGCCAGCAGTGCCGGGACAGCCTACAATGAGCAGTTCTTC.

The CDR3 nucleotides read TGCGCCAGCAGCCAACGGGGCTATGCAACTAATGAAAAACTGTTTTTT. This translates into CASSQRGYATNEKLFF. The chain has TRBV4-3 and TRBJ1-4, with D perhaps matching TRBD1 (5 bases). Germline V lookup: CDR1 LGHNA, CDR2 YSLEER. Trimming removed 2 bases from V and 0 bases from J, with 10 bases in between. This CDR3 spans 16 amino acids.

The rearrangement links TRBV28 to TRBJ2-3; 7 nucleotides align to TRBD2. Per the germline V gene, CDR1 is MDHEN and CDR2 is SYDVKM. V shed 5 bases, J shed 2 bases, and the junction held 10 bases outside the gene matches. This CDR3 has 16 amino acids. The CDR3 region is CASSPNPRDYTDTQYF. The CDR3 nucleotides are TGTGCCAGCAGTCCAAACCCCAGGGACTACACAGATACGCAGTATTTT.